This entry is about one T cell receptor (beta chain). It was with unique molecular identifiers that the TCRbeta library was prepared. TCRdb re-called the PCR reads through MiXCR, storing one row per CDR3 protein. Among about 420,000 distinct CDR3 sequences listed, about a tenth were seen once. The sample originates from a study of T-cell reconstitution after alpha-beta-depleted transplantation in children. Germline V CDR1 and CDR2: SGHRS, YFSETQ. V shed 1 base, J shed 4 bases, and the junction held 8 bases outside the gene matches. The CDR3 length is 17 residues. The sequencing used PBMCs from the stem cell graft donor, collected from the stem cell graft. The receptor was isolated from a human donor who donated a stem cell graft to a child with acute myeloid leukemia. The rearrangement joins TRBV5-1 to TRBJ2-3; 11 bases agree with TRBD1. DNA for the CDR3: TGCGCCAGCAGCTTGCCCCGGGACAGGGGGAGCCCAGATACGCAGTATTTT. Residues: CASSLPRDRGSPDTQYF.